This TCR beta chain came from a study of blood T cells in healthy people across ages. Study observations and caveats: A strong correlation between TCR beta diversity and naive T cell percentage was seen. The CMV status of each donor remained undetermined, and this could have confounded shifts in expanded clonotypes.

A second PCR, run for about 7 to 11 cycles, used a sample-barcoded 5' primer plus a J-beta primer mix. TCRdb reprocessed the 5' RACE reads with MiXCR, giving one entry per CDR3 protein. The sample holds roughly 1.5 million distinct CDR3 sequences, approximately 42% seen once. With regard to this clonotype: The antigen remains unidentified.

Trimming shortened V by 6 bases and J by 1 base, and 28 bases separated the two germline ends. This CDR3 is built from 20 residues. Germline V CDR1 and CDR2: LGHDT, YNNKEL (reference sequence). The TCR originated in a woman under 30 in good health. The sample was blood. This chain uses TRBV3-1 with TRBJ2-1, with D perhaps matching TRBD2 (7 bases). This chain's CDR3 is CASSLETAAGASGSYNEQFF. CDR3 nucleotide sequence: TGTGCCAGCAGTCTAGAGACGGCGGCAGGGGCTAGCGGATCCTACAATGAGCAGTTCTTC.